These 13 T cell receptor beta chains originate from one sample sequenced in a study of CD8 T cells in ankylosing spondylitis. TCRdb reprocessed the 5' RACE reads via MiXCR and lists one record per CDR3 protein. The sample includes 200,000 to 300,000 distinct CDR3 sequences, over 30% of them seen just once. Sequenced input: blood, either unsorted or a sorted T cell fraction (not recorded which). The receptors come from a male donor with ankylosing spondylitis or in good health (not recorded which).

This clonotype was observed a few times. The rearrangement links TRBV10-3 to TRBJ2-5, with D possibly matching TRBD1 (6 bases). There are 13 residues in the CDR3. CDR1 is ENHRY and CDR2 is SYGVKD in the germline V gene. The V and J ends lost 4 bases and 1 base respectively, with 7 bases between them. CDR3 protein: CAISGQVQETQYF. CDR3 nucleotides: TGTGCCATCAGTGGACAGGTCCAAGAGACCCAGTACTTC.

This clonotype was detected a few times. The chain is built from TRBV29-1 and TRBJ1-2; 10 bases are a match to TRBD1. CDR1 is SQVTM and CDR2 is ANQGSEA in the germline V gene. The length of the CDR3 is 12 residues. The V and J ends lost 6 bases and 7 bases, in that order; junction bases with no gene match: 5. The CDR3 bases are TGCAGCGTGGGACAGGGGCAGGGTGGCTACACCTTC. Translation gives CSVGQGQGGYTF.

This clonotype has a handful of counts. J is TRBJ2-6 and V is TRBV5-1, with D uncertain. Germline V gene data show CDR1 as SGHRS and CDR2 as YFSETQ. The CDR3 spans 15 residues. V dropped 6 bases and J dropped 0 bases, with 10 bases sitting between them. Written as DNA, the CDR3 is TGCGCCAGCACTCTAGTGAGCTCTGGGGCCAACGTCCTGACTTTC. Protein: CASTLVSSGANVLTF. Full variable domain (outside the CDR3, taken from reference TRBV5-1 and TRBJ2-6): KAGVTQTPRYLIKTRGQQVTLSCSPISGHRSVSWYQQTPGQGLQFLFEYFSETQRNKGNFPGRFSGRQFSNSRSEMNVSTLELGDSALYLCASTLVSSGANVLTFGAGSRLTVL.

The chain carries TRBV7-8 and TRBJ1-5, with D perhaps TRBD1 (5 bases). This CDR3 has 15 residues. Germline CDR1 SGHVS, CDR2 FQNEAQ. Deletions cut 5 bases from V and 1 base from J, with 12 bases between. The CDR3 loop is CASSTRVSSNQPQHF. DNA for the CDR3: TGTGCCAGCAGCACCAGGGTTTCGAGCAATCAGCCCCAGCATTTT. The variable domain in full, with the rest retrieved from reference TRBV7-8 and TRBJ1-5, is GAGVSQSPRYKVAKRGQDVALRCDPISGHVSLFWYQQALGQGPEFLTYFQNEAQLDKSGLPSDRFFAERPEGSVSTLKIQRTQQEDSAVYLCASSTRVSSNQPQHFGDGTRLSIL.

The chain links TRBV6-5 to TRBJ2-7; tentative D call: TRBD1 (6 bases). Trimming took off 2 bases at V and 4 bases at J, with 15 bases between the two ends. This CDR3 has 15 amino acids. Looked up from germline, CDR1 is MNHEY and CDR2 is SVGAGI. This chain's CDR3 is CASSYGPGAVYEQYF. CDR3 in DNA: TGTGCCAGCAGTTACGGGCCAGGGGCTGTATACGAGCAGTACTTC.

This chain's CDR3 is CASSELLSGGAWDNEQFF. CDR3 sequence (DNA): TGTGCCAGCAGTGAATTACTAAGCGGGGGGGCTTGGGACAATGAGCAGTTCTTC. The chain employs TRBV6-1 and TRBJ2-1; 10 positions match TRBD2. Germline V gene data show CDR1 as MNHNS and CDR2 as SASEGT. The length of the CDR3 is 18 residues. Germline trimming cut 2 bases from V and 5 bases from J; bases unmatched to any gene: 12.

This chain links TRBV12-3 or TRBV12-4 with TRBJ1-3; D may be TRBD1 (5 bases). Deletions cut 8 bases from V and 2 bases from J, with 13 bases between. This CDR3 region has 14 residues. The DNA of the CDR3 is TGTGCCAGCGTCCGAGGGGTTGCTGGAAACACCATATATTTT. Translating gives CASVRGVAGNTIYF.

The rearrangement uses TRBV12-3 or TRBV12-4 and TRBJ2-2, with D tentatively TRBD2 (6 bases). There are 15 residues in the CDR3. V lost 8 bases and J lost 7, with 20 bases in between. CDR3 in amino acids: CASSRGGTVSGELFF. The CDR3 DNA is TGTGCCAGCTCGCGGGGCGGTACTGTGAGCGGGGAGCTGTTTTTT.

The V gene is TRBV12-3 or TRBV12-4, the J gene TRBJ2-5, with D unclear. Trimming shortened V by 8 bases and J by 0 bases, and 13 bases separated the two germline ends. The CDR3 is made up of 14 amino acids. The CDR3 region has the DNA TGTGCCAGCGGTGATGGTGTAAACCAAGAGACCCAGTACTTC. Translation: CASGDGVNQETQYF.

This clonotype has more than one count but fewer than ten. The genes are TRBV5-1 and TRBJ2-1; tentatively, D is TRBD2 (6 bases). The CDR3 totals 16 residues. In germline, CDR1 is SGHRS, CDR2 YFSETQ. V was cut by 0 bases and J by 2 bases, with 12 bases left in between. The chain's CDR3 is CASSLGRLVAYNEQFF. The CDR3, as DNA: TGCGCCAGCAGCTTGGGGCGACTAGTTGCCTACAATGAGCAGTTCTTC.

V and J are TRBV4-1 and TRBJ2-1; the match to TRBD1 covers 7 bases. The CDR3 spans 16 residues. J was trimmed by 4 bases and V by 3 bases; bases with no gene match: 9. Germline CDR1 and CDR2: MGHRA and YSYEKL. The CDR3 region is CASSQASGTDYNEQFF. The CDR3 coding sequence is TGCGCCAGCAGCCAGGCCTCCGGGACAGATTACAATGAGCAGTTCTTC.

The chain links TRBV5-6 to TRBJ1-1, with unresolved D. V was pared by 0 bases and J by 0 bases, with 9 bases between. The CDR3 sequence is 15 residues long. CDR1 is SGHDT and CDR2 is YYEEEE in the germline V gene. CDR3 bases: TGTGCCAGCAGCTTGGAGGCCACCATGAACACTGAAGCTTTCTTT. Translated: CASSLEATMNTEAFF.

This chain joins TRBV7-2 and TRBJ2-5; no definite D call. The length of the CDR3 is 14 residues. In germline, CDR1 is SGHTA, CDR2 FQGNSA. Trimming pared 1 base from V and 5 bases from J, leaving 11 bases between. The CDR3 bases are TGTGCCAGCAGCTTAGGGTTCGGCGTGGAGACCCAGTACTTC. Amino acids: CASSLGFGVETQYF.